These 20 T cell receptor beta chains were sequenced from one sample in a study of regulatory T cells in long-lasting Graves disease. To make TCR beta libraries, researchers used iRepertoire HTBI primers and Arm-PCR of CDR3 regions. TCRdb fed the multiplex PCR reads into MiXCR, producing one record per CDR3 protein. The table has 650,000 to 700,000 distinct CDR3 sequences, 30% seen once. Noted time point: persistent/refractory GD, antithyroid drugs over 5 years with positive TRAb. PBMCs provided the RNA from which the TCR library was made. Sequenced here: peripheral blood mononuclear cells (PBMCs), sampled when the disease was refractory, from a patient treated with antithyroid drugs. Receptors originate from a female donor with Graves disease.

This clonotype was seen only a few times. The V gene is TRBV7-3, the J gene TRBJ1-1; D is possibly TRBD1 (6 bases). The germline CDR1 and CDR2 sequences are SGHTA and FQGTGA. Trimming cost V 0 bases and J 5 bases, with 13 bases left between them. This CDR3 contains 15 residues. The CDR3 here is CASSLTGGGKTEAFF. For the CDR3, the DNA is TGTGCCAGCAGCTTAACGGGGGGGGGCAAGACTGAAGCTTTCTTT.

V is TRBV28 and J is TRBJ2-7, with TRBD2 identical over 9 bases. CDR1 and CDR2 (germline): MDHEN, SYDVKM. The J segment lost 3 bases and the V segment lost 4 bases, leaving 7 bases of the junction unmatched. The CDR3 runs 15 residues. CDR3 in amino acids: CASSSFSGSLYEQYF. The CDR3 DNA reads as TGTGCCAGCAGTTCCTTTAGCGGGAGTCTCTACGAGCAGTACTTC.

The rearrangement uses TRBV7-9 and TRBJ1-1, with no clear D. The CDR3 is 15 amino acids. Germline V CDR1 and CDR2: SEHNR, FQNEAQ (reference sequence). V lost 7 bases to trimming and J lost 0 bases, with 15 bases between them. The CDR3 loop is CASNLGTQMNTEAFF. The CDR3 nucleotides read TGTGCCAGCAATTTAGGAACGCAGATGAACACTGAAGCTTTCTTT.

The CDR3 DNA follows: TGTGCCAGCAGTTCTAACGCAGGGGGGACCTATGGCTACACCTTC. Protein: CASSSNAGGTYGYTF. V is TRBV6-5 and J is TRBJ1-2; 7 nucleotides agree with TRBD1. CDR1 is MNHEY and CDR2 is SVGAGI in the germline V gene. Trimming cost V 4 bases and J 4 bases; bases outside gene matches: 9. The CDR3 is 15 amino acids.

This clonotype was detected only a few times. The chain has TRBV6-2 or TRBV6-3 and TRBJ1-3; D ambiguous. V lost 8 bases and J 4 bases, leaving 6 bases between the germline ends. This CDR3 region has 11 residues. Germline values: CDR1 MNHEY, CDR2 SVGEGT. CDR3 nucleotides: TGTGCCAGCGACAACGGAAACACCATATATTTT. Protein sequence: CASDNGNTIYF.

This clonotype was seen many times. The chain recombines TRBV12-3 or TRBV12-4 with TRBJ1-4, with D possibly being TRBD1 (5 bases). The CDR3 length is 18 residues. V was clipped by 6 bases and J by 5 bases, with 25 bases between them. The CDR3 DNA is TGTGCCAGCAGACCCAGAGACCTATGGGACCGGAGAAATGAAAAACTGTTTTTT. Translating gives CASRPRDLWDRRNEKLFF.

This clonotype appeared a few times. The rearrangement joins TRBV6-1 to TRBJ2-2; 7 bases agree with TRBD2. The CDR3 sequence is 13 residues long. Losses at the gene ends were 6 bases for V and 8 bases for J; bases not matched to a gene: 6. Looked up from germline, CDR1 is MNHNS and CDR2 is SASEGT. CDR3 sequence: CASRPGLVGELFF. CDR3 bases: TGTGCCAGCAGACCCGGACTAGTTGGGGAGCTGTTTTTT.

The chain employs TRBV6-2 or TRBV6-3 and TRBJ1-1; tentatively, D is TRBD1 (5 bases). Germline CDR1 reads MNHEY; CDR2 reads SVGEGT. This CDR3 has 13 residues. V was pared by 8 bases and J by 3 bases, with 13 bases between. DNA of the CDR3: TGTGCCAGCGGGTCCGGGGCTGACACTGAAGCTTTCTTT. It yields the protein CASGSGADTEAFF.

The chain joins TRBV7-3 to TRBJ2-7; 8 bases are a match to TRBD1. Unmatched junction bases numbered 3, after V lost 5 bases and J lost 0 bases. From germline, CDR1 is SGHTA and CDR2 FQGTGA. The CDR3 covers 14 residues. The CDR3 is CASSTGQASYEQYF. CDR3 DNA: TGTGCCAGCAGCACGGGACAGGCCTCCTACGAGCAGTACTTC.

The chain is built from TRBV30 and TRBJ1-5; 7 bases agree with TRBD1. In germline, CDR1 is GTSNPN, CDR2 SVGIG (reference sequence). Trimming cost V 2 bases and J 6 bases; bases outside gene matches: 4. The CDR3 length is 13 residues. The CDR3 DNA sequence: TGTGCCTGGAGTACAGGGGAGGGTCAGCCCCAGCATTTT. This encodes CAWSTGEGQPQHF. Full variable domain (outside the CDR3, taken from reference TRBV30 and TRBJ1-5): SQTIHQWPATLVQPVGSPLSLECTVEGTSNPNLYWYRQAAGRGLQLLFYSVGIGQISSEVPQNLSASRPQDRQFILSSKKLLLSDSGFYLCAWSTGEGQPQHFGDGTRLSIL.

The chain joins TRBV6-1 to TRBJ1-1; perhaps TRBD1 as D (5 bases). Trimming removed 6 bases from V and 11 bases from J, with 22 bases in between. This CDR3 comprises 14 residues. Looked up from germline, CDR1 is MNHNS and CDR2 is SASEGT. The CDR3 region has the DNA TGTGCCAGCAGCTTAGTGAGACAACAGGCGGGCGCTTTCTTT. Encoded protein: CASSLVRQQAGAFF.

This rearrangement joins TRBV7-9 to TRBJ2-5; D could derive from TRBD1 or TRBD2 (5 bases each). The CDR3 loop spans 16 amino acids. Germline lookup yields CDR1 SEHNR and CDR2 FQNEAQ (reference sequence). Trimming shortened V by 5 bases and J by 2 bases, and 18 bases separated the two germline ends. CDR3 coding DNA: TGTGCCAGCAGCCGACATAGTGGGGGTCAACAAGAGACCCAGTACTTC. Encoded protein: CASSRHSGGQQETQYF. The entire variable domain, with the rest obtained from reference TRBV7-9 and TRBJ2-5, is as follows: DTGVSQNPRHKITKRGQNVTFRCDPISEHNRLYWYRQTLGQGPEFLTYFQNEAQLEKSRLLSDRFSAERPKGSFSTLEIQRTEQGDSAMYLCASSRHSGGQQETQYFGPGTRLLVL.

With regard to this clonotype: The junction differs from germline at one of its ends, possibly a read error. The rearrangement uses TRBV13 and TRBJ1-2; no clear D gene. Per germline, CDR1 PRHDT and CDR2 FYEKMQ (reference sequence). The length of the CDR3 is 11 residues. The CDR3 spells CASSLADSYTF. The CDR3 region has the DNA TGTGCCAGCAGCTTAGCGGACTCCTACACTTTC.

The chain's CDR3 is CSASAASGNTGELFF. Here the CDR3 DNA reads TGCAGTGCTAGCGCGGCTAGCGGAAACACCGGGGAGCTGTTTTTT. This chain joins TRBV20-1 and TRBJ2-2, with 7 nucleotides matching TRBD2. The CDR3 runs to 15 residues. J was trimmed by 2 bases and V by 3 bases; bases with no gene match: 6. Germline CDR1 reads DFQATT; CDR2 reads SNEGSKA (reference sequence).

This clonotype was counted many times. The rearrangement links TRBV6-2 or TRBV6-3 to TRBJ2-2; weak D call: TRBD2 (5 bases). Germline loops: CDR1 MNHEY, CDR2 SVGEGT. V was clipped by 6 bases and J by 3 bases, with 17 bases between them. The CDR3 is made up of 16 amino acids. The CDR3 loop is CASSGRGWGYTGELFF. CDR3 DNA sequence: TGTGCCAGCAGCGGACGCGGGTGGGGTTACACCGGGGAGCTGTTTTTT.

Written as DNA, the CDR3 is TGTGCCAGCAGTGGTAACGGACTTAATGAAAAACTGTTTTTT. It specifies CASSGNGLNEKLFF. This chain uses TRBV2 with TRBJ1-4, with D unclear. The CDR3 has 14 residues. Trimming pared 4 bases from V and 4 bases from J, leaving 10 bases between. The germline V gene has CDR1 SNHLY and CDR2 FYNNEI.

This rearrangement joins TRBV11-2 to TRBJ2-1; D unresolved. Trimming left V 2 bases short and J 10 bases short, with 15 bases between. CDR1 SGHAT and CDR2 FQNNGV come from the germline V gene. The CDR3 has 14 residues. In nucleotides, the CDR3 is TGTGCCAGCAGCTTAACCCTGTTGAGGCAGGAGCAGTTCTTC. Amino acid sequence: CASSLTLLRQEQFF.

The rearrangement uses TRBV6-1 and TRBJ2-7, with D tentatively TRBD1 or TRBD2 (5 bases each). This CDR3 has 14 amino acids. Germline V gene sequence: CDR1 MNHNS, CDR2 SASEGT. Trimming left V 3 bases short and J 3 bases short, with 12 bases between. DNA for the CDR3: TGTGCCAGCAGTGATGTGGGGGACCTCTACGAGCAGTACTTC. It translates to CASSDVGDLYEQYF.

There are a few counts of this clonotype. DNA of the CDR3: TGTGCCAGCAGCACCCGGGGACGGCTTGGTCTTGGCTACACCTTC. The encoded protein is CASSTRGRLGLGYTF. The chain recombines TRBV13 with TRBJ1-2, with D tentatively TRBD1 (5 bases). This CDR3 comprises 15 residues. Trimming cost V 5 bases and J 7 bases, with 20 bases left between them. The V gene's germline CDR1 is PRHDT and CDR2 FYEKMQ (reference sequence).

At least ten counts were recorded for this clonotype. The V and J genes are TRBV20-1 and TRBJ1-1; D gene ambiguous. CDR1 and CDR2 from the germline V gene are DFQATT and SNEGSKA (reference sequence). This CDR3 has 13 residues. V was trimmed by 3 bases and J by 1 base, leaving 9 bases between them. CDR3 sequence reads: CSARPLGNTEAFF. The CDR3 region has the DNA TGCAGTGCTAGGCCCTTGGGGAACACTGAAGCTTTCTTT.